This entry describes one T cell receptor beta chain. Its antigen is still unknown. CDR3 length: 15 residues. Trimming took off 4 bases at V and 2 bases at J, with 12 bases between the two ends. Germline V gene sequence: CDR1 SNHLY, CDR2 FYNNEI. Time point in this sample: new active TB diagnosis, blood taken before or within 7 days of starting treatment. These data originate in a study of T cells in tuberculosis. Turning to the study itself: In South Africa, adults with active tuberculosis were compared with IGRA-negative and latently infected IGRA-positive adolescents. PBMC were archived before or within 7 days of starting treatment.

Study-wide results and caveats: GMM-specific TCRs were nearer to active tuberculosis alpha repertoires, suggesting expansion. Shorter CDR3-alpha in active tuberculosis partly drove smaller distances.

Sequencing was performed with immunoSEQ multiplex PCR; in TCRdb, only in-frame clones are kept and a portion is missing. The sample carries about 34,000 clones, 93% recorded once. The TCR originated in an adult with tuberculosis. The chain combines TRBV2 with TRBJ1-3; D is uncertain. The sample in question was PBMCs, obtained at tuberculosis diagnosis. The CDR3 spells CASSARSGAGNTIYF. CDR3 coding DNA: TGTGCCAGCAGTGCCAGGTCTGGCGCTGGAAACACCATATATTTT.